Following are 23 T cell receptor beta chains from one sample sequenced in a study of blood T cell repertoires in COVID-19 (dated by TCRdb to 2020 to 2021). The library came from the immunoSEQ multiplex PCR assay. The immuneACCESS repertoire file appears here via TCRdb, limited to in-frame rearrangements. These files lack a portion of the clones; in checked studies, under half of the deficit traces to unresolved V genes, and the cause of the others is not known. Present in this sample are fewer than 300,000 clones, about 89% of which were seen just once. The top ten constitute 2% to 3% of the sample. The sequenced sample consisted of peripheral blood. Receptors originate from a woman aged 50 to 60 with acute or convalescent COVID-19.

The chain joins TRBV6-5 to TRBJ1-2, with 7 bases matching TRBD1. Trimming took 6 bases from V and 1 from J; bases not matched to a gene: 8. The CDR3 sequence is 15 residues long. Germline-derived CDR1 and CDR2 are MNHEY and SVGAGI. CDR3 in amino acids: CASRGLGQINYGYTF. The CDR3 coding sequence is TGTGCCAGCAGGGGGCTGGGACAGATTAACTATGGCTACACCTTC.

Only a few counts were recorded for this clone. The chain combines TRBV6-6 with TRBJ1-1; D gene uncertain. CDR3 length: 13 amino acids. Germline CDR1 reads MNHNY; CDR2 reads SVGAGI (reference sequence). The V end lost 6 bases, the J end lost 3 bases, and 11 bases lay between the germline ends. The CDR3 loop reads CASSPRQDTEAFF. CDR3 in DNA: TGTGCCAGCAGCCCACGGCAGGACACTGAAGCTTTCTTT.

The chain carries TRBV5-1 and TRBJ2-7; D perhaps matches TRBD1 (5 bases). Trimming pared 3 bases from V and 0 bases from J, leaving 7 bases between. Per the germline V gene, CDR1 is SGHRS and CDR2 is YFSETQ. The CDR3 loop spans 13 amino acids. The CDR3 DNA reads TGCGCCAGCAGCTCAGGGAACTCCTACGAGCAGTACTTC. Amino acid sequence: CASSSGNSYEQYF. Combining the CDR3 with reference TRBV5-1 and TRBJ2-7 gives the whole variable domain KAGVTQTPRYLIKTRGQQVTLSCSPISGHRSVSWYQQTPGQGLQFLFEYFSETQRNKGNFPGRFSGRQFSNSRSEMNVSTLELGDSALYLCASSSGNSYEQYFGPGTRLTVT.

The rearrangement uses TRBV5-6 and TRBJ2-1; TRBD1 matches 8 bases. CDR1 and CDR2 (germline): SGHDT, YYEEEE. J gave up 2 bases and V 3 bases, and 4 bases lay outside the gene matches. CDR3 length equals 15 residues. CDR3 region: CASSYRGITYNEQFF. Here the CDR3 DNA reads TGTGCCAGCAGCTACAGGGGGATAACCTACAATGAGCAGTTCTTC.

This clone was detected only once. V is TRBV19 and J is TRBJ1-2; maybe TRBD1 (6 bases). Trimming cost V 1 base and J 1 base, with 7 bases left between them. Germline loops: CDR1 LNHDA, CDR2 SQIVND (reference sequence). CDR3 size: 14 residues. As DNA, the CDR3 is TGTGCCAGTAGTATAGGGACAGTTAACTATGGCTACACCTTC. Translated: CASSIGTVNYGYTF.

This chain links TRBV27 with TRBJ2-1, with TRBD1 identical over 8 bases. Germline V lookup: CDR1 MNHEY, CDR2 SMNVEV (reference sequence). Losses at the gene ends were 4 bases for V and 2 bases for J; bases not matched to a gene: 1. The CDR3 runs 14 residues. The CDR3 region is CASSSGGPYNEQFF. CDR3 coding DNA: TGTGCCAGCAGTTCAGGGGGCCCCTACAATGAGCAGTTCTTC.

This chain uses TRBV6-6 with TRBJ2-7; the match to TRBD1 covers 8 bases. Germline CDR1 MNHNY, CDR2 SVGAGI (reference sequence). The CDR3 loop spans 17 amino acids. With 10 bases clipped from V and 0 bases from J, the junction kept 17 bases outside the gene matches. In DNA, the CDR3 is TGTGCCACCAGCCGACAGGGGATTCAGGGCAACTCCTACGAGCAGTACTTC. Residues: CATSRQGIQGNSYEQYF.

The chain uses TRBV18 and TRBJ2-1; 15 nucleotides line up with TRBD2. Germline loops: CDR1 KGHSH, CDR2 LQKENI. The CDR3 sequence is 14 residues long. V shed 6 bases, J shed 10 bases, and the junction held 4 bases outside the gene matches. CDR3 DNA: TGTGCCAGCTCGCCGGGACTAGCGGGAGGCGAGCAGTTCTTC. Amino acid sequence: CASSPGLAGGEQFF.

The chain uses TRBV11-2 and TRBJ2-7, with TRBD1 identical over 9 bases. Per germline, CDR1 SGHAT and CDR2 FQNNGV. J lost 3 bases, V lost 5 bases, and 2 bases had no gene match. The CDR3 length is 13 residues. CDR3 loop: CASSPTGGYEQYF. CDR3 nucleotide sequence: TGTGCCAGCAGCCCGACAGGGGGCTACGAGCAGTACTTC.

The CDR3 is CASSHRDRGMEAFF. The CDR3 DNA sequence: TGTGCCAGCAGCCACCGGGACAGGGGAATGGAAGCTTTCTTT. J is TRBJ1-1 and V is TRBV3-1 (or the pseudogene TRBV3-2); 10 bases agree with TRBD1. V gave up 3 bases and J gave up 8 bases; unmatched junction bases: 6. Per the germline V gene, CDR1 is LGHDT and CDR2 is YNNKEL (reference sequence). The CDR3 is 14 residues long.

The chain couples TRBV30 to TRBJ1-3, with D tentatively TRBD1 (5 bases). Germline CDR1 is GTSNPN and CDR2 is SVGIG (reference sequence). The CDR3 is 15 amino acids. Deletions cut 0 bases from V and 2 bases from J, with 11 bases between. The CDR3 sequence is CAWSVRAGAGNTIYF. In nucleotides, the CDR3 is TGTGCCTGGAGTGTACGCGCGGGGGCTGGAAACACCATATATTTT.

The rearrangement uses TRBV5-3 and TRBJ1-4; unclear D gene. TRBV5-3 is marked as an open reading frame, function uncertain. Trimming removed 1 base at V and 0 bases at J, with 13 bases between. The CDR3 is made up of 17 amino acids. The DNA for the CDR3 is TGTGCCAGAAGCTTGTCGGCCAGGCCAGCAACTAATGAAAAACTGTTTTTT. This encodes CARSLSARPATNEKLFF.

This chain connects TRBV28 to TRBJ2-7; weak D call: TRBD2 (5 bases). This CDR3 has 15 residues. CDR1 and CDR2 (germline): MDHEN, SYDVKM. Trimming shortened V by 3 bases and J by 6 bases, and 18 bases separated the two germline ends. The CDR3: CASSFPWPRTGEQYF. The CDR3 region has the DNA TGTGCCAGCAGTTTCCCCTGGCCCCGGACTGGCGAGCAGTACTTC.

This clone has just one count. The chain has TRBV5-5 and TRBJ2-2; D perhaps matches TRBD1 (6 bases). The ends were cut back, 4 bases at V and 8 bases at J, with 21 bases in the middle. The CDR3 consists of 16 residues. CDR1 and CDR2 (germline): SGHKS, YYEKEE (reference sequence). The CDR3 reads CASSITGHLLGGELFF. CDR3 bases: TGTGCCAGCAGCATAACGGGACACCTCCTCGGAGGGGAGCTGTTTTTT.

The chain has TRBV10-1 and TRBJ2-2; 14 bases line up with TRBD2. The trim removed 8 bases at V and 2 bases at J, leaving 7 bases unmatched. CDR1 and CDR2 from the germline V gene are WNHNN and SYGVQD (reference sequence). This CDR3 has 17 residues. This chain's CDR3 is CASVPGLAGVNTGELFF. Written as DNA, the CDR3 is TGCGCCAGCGTCCCGGGACTAGCGGGAGTTAACACCGGGGAGCTGTTTTTT.

V and J are TRBV11-2 and TRBJ1-4; a weak D match, TRBD1 (5 bases). The CDR3 runs 17 residues. V gave up 1 base and J gave up 8 bases, with 20 bases separating them. CDR1 is SGHAT, CDR2 FQNNGV, per germline. In DNA, the CDR3 is TGTGCCAGCAGCTTAGTTGCAGGGCGGGGGGAGAGGGAAAAACTGTTTTTT. Encoded protein: CASSLVAGRGEREKLFF.

V usage is TRBV15 and J usage is TRBJ2-7; TRBD1 matches at 9 bases. V trimming: 5 bases; J trimming: 0 bases; junction bases outside the gene matches: 8. Germline V CDR1 and CDR2: LNHNV, YYDKDF (reference sequence). There are 16 residues in the CDR3. The CDR3 DNA reads TGTGCCACCAGCCGTAGAGGGACAGGGAGCTCCTACGAGCAGTACTTC. Translation gives CATSRRGTGSSYEQYF.

This sequence joins TRBV6-5 and TRBJ1-4; no firm D call. The ends were cut back, 6 bases at V and 4 bases at J, with 6 bases in the middle. Germline CDR1 is MNHEY and CDR2 is SVGAGI. The CDR3 runs to 12 residues. CDR3 sequence reads: CASRLINEKLFF. The CDR3 DNA is TGTGCCAGCAGACTGATTAATGAAAAACTGTTTTTT.

V is TRBV28 and J is TRBJ1-5; perhaps TRBD1 as D (6 bases). Germline V gives CDR1 MDHEN, CDR2 SYDVKM. The V end lost 2 bases, the J end lost 7 bases, and 12 bases lay between the germline ends. CDR3 length: 14 residues. For the CDR3, the DNA is TGTGCCAGCAGTTTAGGCTGGGGGCACCAGCCCCAGCATTTT. It specifies CASSLGWGHQPQHF.

The chain carries TRBV28 and TRBJ2-2; 11 nucleotides match TRBD2. V lost 5 bases to trimming and J lost 5 bases; unmatched junction nucleotides: 4. CDR3 size: 15 residues. Germline V gene data show CDR1 as MDHEN and CDR2 as SYDVKM. The CDR3 is CASSGTSGRTGELFF. The CDR3 DNA follows: TGTGCCAGCAGTGGGACTAGCGGTCGGACCGGGGAGCTGTTTTTT. Combining the CDR3 with reference TRBV28 and TRBJ2-2 gives the whole variable domain DVKVTQSSRYLVKRTGEKVFLECVQDMDHENMFWYRQDPGLGLRLIYFSYDVKMKEKGDIPEGYSVSREKKERFSLILESASTNQTSMYLCASSGTSGRTGELFFGEGSRLTVL.

This sequence joins TRBV11-2 and TRBJ2-5; possibly TRBD2 for D (6 bases). CDR1 SGHAT and CDR2 FQNNGV come from the germline V gene. V was pared by 3 bases and J by 7 bases, with 12 bases between. CDR3 size: 13 residues. The CDR3 sequence is CASSFRLDGTQYF. In nucleotides, the CDR3 is TGTGCCAGCAGCTTCCGACTAGATGGGACCCAGTACTTC.

This chain uses TRBV6-2 or TRBV6-3 with TRBJ1-5; D is undetermined. Trimming shortened V by 0 bases and J by 1 base, and 10 bases separated the two germline ends. Per germline, CDR1 MNHEY and CDR2 SVGEGT. This CDR3 region has 16 residues. CDR3 sequence (DNA): TGTGCCAGCAGTTACTCCGGCGGGCTGAGCAATCAGCCCCAGCATTTT. Translating it yields CASSYSGGLSNQPQHF.

The chain carries TRBV27 and TRBJ1-2; unclear D gene. The V end was cut by 0 bases, the J end by 3 bases, with 8 bases between. Germline V gene lookup returns CDR1 MNHEY and CDR2 SMNVEV (reference sequence). The CDR3 length is 14 residues. The CDR3 region is CASSLSPGHYGYTF. In DNA form, the CDR3 reads TGTGCCAGCAGTTTATCTCCAGGCCACTATGGCTACACCTTC.